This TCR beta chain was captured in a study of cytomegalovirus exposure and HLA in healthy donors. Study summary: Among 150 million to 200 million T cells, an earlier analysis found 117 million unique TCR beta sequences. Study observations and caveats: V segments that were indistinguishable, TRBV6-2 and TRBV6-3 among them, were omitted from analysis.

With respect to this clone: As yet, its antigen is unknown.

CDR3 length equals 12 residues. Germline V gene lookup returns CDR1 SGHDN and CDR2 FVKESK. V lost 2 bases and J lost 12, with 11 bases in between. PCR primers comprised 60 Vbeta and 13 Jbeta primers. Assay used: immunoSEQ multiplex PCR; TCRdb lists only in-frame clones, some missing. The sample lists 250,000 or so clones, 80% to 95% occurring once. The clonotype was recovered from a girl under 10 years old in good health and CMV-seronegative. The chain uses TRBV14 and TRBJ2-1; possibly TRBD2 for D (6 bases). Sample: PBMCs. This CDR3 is CASSQSGLGQFF. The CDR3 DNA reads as TGTGCCAGCAGCCAAAGCGGGCTGGGGCAGTTCTTC.